Included here is one TCR beta chain sequence, with context. The germline CDR1 and CDR2 sequences are SGHVS and FQNEAQ. This CDR3 contains 18 residues. V shed 5 bases and J 7 bases; nucleotides not matched to a gene: 11. This sample was included in a study of control samples from healthy donors and cancer patients. Data came from immunoSEQ multiplex PCR; TCRdb stores just in-frame clones and leaves some out. The data show 130,000 or so clones, with roughly 84% seen just once and about 3.2% held by the top ten. Sequencing was performed on blood. This chain connects TRBV7-8 to TRBJ2-1, with 16 bases that match TRBD2. This TCR derives from a middle-aged man in good health. This CDR3 reads CASSRGLAGGLGRNEQFF. CDR3 DNA: TGTGCCAGCAGCCGGGGACTAGCGGGGGGGCTAGGTAGGAATGAGCAGTTCTTC.